Listed here are 21 T cell receptor beta chains from one sample, sequenced in a study of cytotoxic CD8 clonotypes in ibrutinib-treated CLL. TCRdb's table, derived via immunoSEQ multiplex PCR, lists solely in-frame clones and lacks some. The top ten hold approximately 3% of the sample, which has 55,000 to 85,000 clones, around nine tenths seen once. Sequencing was performed on PBMCs, taken after 12 months of ibrutinib treatment. The receptors come from a human donor with chronic lymphocytic leukemia.

The chain couples TRBV5-6 to TRBJ2-1, with 12 bases that match TRBD2. Germline CDR1 and CDR2: SGHDT and YYEEEE. Trimming cost V 0 bases and J 9 bases; bases outside gene matches: 7. This CDR3 comprises 16 residues. CDR3 sequence reads: CASSLVTLAGGGEQFF. CDR3 nucleotide sequence: TGTGCCAGCAGCTTGGTTACGCTAGCGGGAGGGGGTGAGCAGTTCTTC.

CDR3 loop: CASSLPGQGASYGYTF. The CDR3 DNA follows: TGTGCCAGCAGCTTGCCAGGACAGGGGGCTTCCTATGGCTACACCTTC. This chain connects TRBV5-6 to TRBJ1-2; 11 bases fit TRBD1. The CDR3 has 16 amino acids. CDR1 SGHDT and CDR2 YYEEEE come from the germline V gene. J gave up 4 bases and V 1 base, and 6 bases lay outside the gene matches.

The chain has TRBV6-1 and TRBJ1-1; no clear D gene. This CDR3 contains 13 residues. The germline CDR1 and CDR2 sequences are MNHNS and SASEGT. Trimming took 5 bases from V and 2 from J, leaving 9 bases between them. DNA for the CDR3: TGTGCCAGCAGTCCCCTGACCAACACTGAAGCTTTCTTT. Translated, it gives CASSPLTNTEAFF.

The V call is TRBV10-3, the J call TRBJ1-3, with 8 bases identical to TRBD1. CDR3 length: 14 residues. Germline CDR1 and CDR2: ENHRY and SYGVKD. After removal of 8 bases from V and 4 bases from J, the junction contained 7 bases not matched to a gene. The CDR3 spells CAIRGQGYGNTIYF. The DNA for the CDR3 is TGTGCCATCCGAGGACAGGGTTACGGAAACACCATATATTTT.

This clone showed up just a few times. The junction departs from the called germline gene at one end, perhaps through a read error. J is TRBJ2-4 and V is TRBV7-9, with D possibly TRBD2 on 6 matching bases. The germline gives CDR1 SEHNR, CDR2 FQNEAQ (reference sequence). This CDR3 is built from 13 residues. The CDR3 DNA sequence: TGTGCCAGCAGCCCAGGCGGCGGGAATCTGATACACTTC. Amino acid sequence: CASSPGGGNLIHF.

The rearrangement uses TRBV6-1 and TRBJ1-1; possibly TRBD1 for D (5 bases). The CDR3 is 15 residues long. Trimming left V 3 bases short and J 1 base short, with 12 bases between. Germline values: CDR1 MNHNS, CDR2 SASEGT. The CDR3 spells CASSDMGQPNTEAFF. In DNA form, the CDR3 reads TGTGCCAGCAGTGACATGGGGCAGCCGAACACTGAAGCTTTCTTT.

The gene calls are TRBV19 and TRBJ1-5; the D gene is possibly TRBD1 (6 bases). The germline CDR1 and CDR2 sequences are LNHDA and SQIVND (reference sequence). This CDR3 spans 15 amino acids. V was clipped by 1 base and J by 6 bases, with 13 bases between them. This chain's CDR3 is CASSIGTVQLQPQHF. In DNA form, the CDR3 reads TGTGCCAGTAGTATAGGGACAGTCCAGCTTCAGCCCCAGCATTTT.

This rearrangement joins TRBV6-1 to TRBJ2-3; D call uncertain. This CDR3 has 11 amino acids. Trimming took off 6 bases at V and 7 bases at J, with 8 bases between the two ends. Looked up from germline, CDR1 is MNHNS and CDR2 is SASEGT. The CDR3 loop reads CASSDEYTQYF. In DNA, the CDR3 is TGTGCCAGCAGCGACGAATATACGCAGTATTTT.

The V and J genes are TRBV5-6 and TRBJ2-3, with D hard to call. V lost 5 bases and J lost 6, with 19 bases in between. The CDR3 length is 15 residues. Germline CDR1 and CDR2: SGHDT and YYEEEE. In nucleotides, the CDR3 is TGTGCCAGCAGACTGAGGCCCAGGCTAGTTGATACGCAGTATTTT. This codes for CASRLRPRLVDTQYF.

J is TRBJ2-7 and V is TRBV6-6; perhaps TRBD2 as D (5 bases). Trimming shortened V by 4 bases and J by 1 base, and 14 bases separated the two germline ends. CDR1 and CDR2 (germline): MNHNY, SVGAGI (reference sequence). The CDR3 is 15 amino acids. CDR3 DNA: TGTGCCAGCAGTTCCCCGGACTTCAGGTCCTACGAGCAGTACTTC. Protein product: CASSSPDFRSYEQYF.

The chain joins TRBV30 to TRBJ1-4; no clear D. CDR3 size: 15 residues. V dropped 6 bases and J dropped 4 bases, with 18 bases sitting between them. Germline lookup yields CDR1 GTSNPN and CDR2 SVGIG (reference sequence). DNA for the CDR3: TGTGCCTGTGACGCCCGTTACCCCCTTAATGAAAAACTGTTTTTT. This sequence encodes CACDARYPLNEKLFF. Based on the CDR3 plus reference TRBV30 and TRBJ1-4, the full variable domain is SQTIHQWPATLVQPVGSPLSLECTVEGTSNPNLYWYRQAAGRGLQLLFYSVGIGQISSEVPQNLSASRPQDRQFILSSKKLLLSDSGFYLCACDARYPLNEKLFFGSGTQLSVL.

This chain links TRBV11-3 with TRBJ2-2, with unresolved D. CDR3 length equals 13 residues. Trimming cost V 5 bases and J 1 base, with 5 bases left between them. Looked up from germline, CDR1 is SGHNT and CDR2 is YENEEA. The CDR3: CASSKGNTGELFF. Here the CDR3 DNA reads TGTGCCAGCAGCAAGGGGAACACCGGGGAGCTGTTTTTT.

The chain couples TRBV6-5 to TRBJ2-7, with 11 bases that match TRBD1. The V gene end was trimmed by 5 bases and the J gene end by 4 bases; junction bases not matched to a gene: 4. Germline-derived CDR1 and CDR2 are MNHEY and SVGAGI. This CDR3 region has 14 residues. This CDR3 reads CASSRTGGTYEQYF. The CDR3 region has the DNA TGTGCCAGCAGTCGGACAGGGGGCACGTACGAGCAGTACTTC.

As to this clone: The junction differs from germline at one of its ends, possibly a read error. The J gene is TRBJ2-3, the V gene TRBV12-5, with a weak D call TRBD2 (6 bases). Germline CDR1 is LGHNT and CDR2 is FRNRAP. The CDR3 contains 16 residues. Here the CDR3 DNA reads TGTGCTAGTGCTTTGCCCATTAGCGGAAAGGGGGATACGCAGTATTTT. Encoded protein: CASALPISGKGDTQYF.

As concerns this clone: In the same sample, other DNA sequences code for this CDR3. The genes are TRBV7-2 and TRBJ1-5, with D tentatively TRBD1 (6 bases). Between the trimmed V and J ends, which lost 1 base and 6 bases, there was a span of 13 bases. CDR1 SGHTA and CDR2 FQGNSA come from the germline V gene. The CDR3 covers 15 residues. The CDR3: CASSLEVRGGQPQHF. In DNA, the CDR3 is TGTGCCAGCAGCTTAGAAGTGAGGGGGGGTCAGCCCCAGCATTTT.

CDR3 bases: TGTGCCAGCGGGACAGACAATCAGCCCCAGCATTTT. The encoded protein is CASGTDNQPQHF. The chain recombines TRBV28 with TRBJ1-5; 7 bases map to TRBD1. This CDR3 is built from 12 residues. V shed 8 bases, J shed 3 bases, and the junction held 1 base outside the gene matches. Germline-derived CDR1 and CDR2 are MDHEN and SYDVKM. Full variable domain (remainder filled in from reference TRBV28 and TRBJ1-5): DVKVTQSSRYLVKRTGEKVFLECVQDMDHENMFWYRQDPGLGLRLIYFSYDVKMKEKGDIPEGYSVSREKKERFSLILESASTNQTSMYLCASGTDNQPQHFGDGTRLSIL.

The rearrangement joins TRBV7-3 to TRBJ2-1, with 8 bases aligning to TRBD2. The CDR3 contains 15 residues. Germline loops: CDR1 SGHTA, CDR2 FQGTGA. Unmatched junction bases numbered 6, after V lost 3 bases and J lost 5 bases. The CDR3 bases are TGTGCCAGCAGCTTTAGCGGGAACCCACACAATGAGCAGTTCTTC. As protein: CASSFSGNPHNEQFF.

The rearrangement uses TRBV5-1 and TRBJ1-1, with 12 nucleotides matching TRBD1. The CDR3 loop spans 17 amino acids. The germline CDR1 and CDR2 sequences are SGHRS and YFSETQ. V shed 0 bases and J 0 bases; nucleotides not matched to a gene: 3. The CDR3 DNA is TGCGCCAGCAGCTTGGTGGGACAGGGGGCGATGAACACTGAAGCTTTCTTT. This codes for CASSLVGQGAMNTEAFF. The complete variable domain, with remaining parts taken from reference TRBV5-1 and TRBJ1-1, reads KAGVTQTPRYLIKTRGQQVTLSCSPISGHRSVSWYQQTPGQGLQFLFEYFSETQRNKGNFPGRFSGRQFSNSRSEMNVSTLELGDSALYLCASSLVGQGAMNTEAFFGQGTRLTVV.

The J gene is TRBJ2-1, the V gene TRBV9, with TRBD2 matching over 8 bases. CDR1 is SGDLS, CDR2 YYNGEE, per germline. CDR3 length equals 16 residues. V trimming: 5 bases; J trimming: 8 bases; junction bases outside the gene matches: 15. This CDR3 reads CASSDTSGGRFDEQFF. CDR3 nucleotides: TGTGCCAGCAGTGATACTAGCGGAGGCCGTTTCGATGAGCAGTTCTTC.

This clone was counted a few times. The chain recombines TRBV7-8 with TRBJ2-6; D might be TRBD2 (6 bases). V was shortened by 5 bases and J by 3 bases, with 14 bases between the two germline ends. This CDR3 has 16 residues. Germline-derived CDR1 and CDR2 are SGHVS and FQNEAQ. CDR3 protein: CASSGSGADGANVLTF. In DNA form, the CDR3 reads TGTGCCAGCAGCGGGTCGGGAGCGGATGGGGCCAACGTCCTGACTTTC.

The V call is TRBV9, the J call TRBJ2-7; D unclear. Trimming left V 2 bases short and J 0 bases short, with 6 bases between. Germline CDR1 reads SGDLS; CDR2 reads YYNGEE. The CDR3 covers 13 residues. CDR3 region: CASSVAGSYEQYF. CDR3 nucleotides: TGTGCCAGCAGCGTTGCCGGCTCCTACGAGCAGTACTTC.